The 17 T cell receptor beta chains below come from one sample, sequenced in a study of regulatory T cells in long-lasting Graves disease (dated by TCRdb to 2020 to 2022). The library was obtained by multiplex PCR. The run used an Illumina HiSeq 4000. To build TCR beta libraries, CDR3 regions were amplified by Arm-PCR using iRepertoire HTBI primers. TCRdb handled the public reads itself, with Q25 trimming in fastp and clone calling in MiXCR, and kept productive beta chains. Rows with one shared CDR3 protein collapse into an entry with the most common genes and DNA. In this sample the table shows 370,000 or so distinct CDR3 sequences, 15% to 20% of which occur a single time. The biggest ten clones account for 20% to 25% of the sample. Per the publication, the time point label means: newly diagnosed GD, antithyroid drugs for less than 3 months. For both TCR sequencing and RNA sequencing, RNA was extracted from PBMCs using TRIzol.

In addition, the sample was reused for a study of T cells in Graves' hyperthyroidism and ophthalmopathy.

The sample consisted of peripheral blood mononuclear cells (PBMCs), taken at new diagnosis, from a patient treated with antithyroid drugs. These TCRs come from a woman aged 18-30 years with Graves disease. Donor details come from another sample of the same person, matched by shared clones.

In its sample, this clonotype was seen many times. This chain connects TRBV7-2 to TRBJ2-2, with no clear D. The CDR3 runs to 13 residues. V dropped 1 base and J dropped 6 bases, with 6 bases sitting between them. Germline V gene lookup returns CDR1 SGHTA and CDR2 FQGNSA. This CDR3 reads CASSLVIPGELFF. The CDR3 nucleotides are TGTGCCAGCAGCTTAGTGATACCCGGGGAGCTGTTTTTT.

This rearrangement joins TRBV2 to TRBJ1-4; no reliable D call. From germline, CDR1 is SNHLY and CDR2 FYNNEI. This CDR3 has 15 amino acids. Between the trimmed V and J ends, which lost 6 bases and 0 bases, there was a span of 11 bases. CDR3 nucleotide sequence: TGTGCCAGCAGGTTCGGGCCGGCAACTAATGAAAAACTGTTTTTT. Residues: CASRFGPATNEKLFF.

This clonotype was seen at least ten times. The rearrangement uses TRBV11-2 and TRBJ1-3; D unclear. The CDR3 runs to 15 residues. Germline loops: CDR1 SGHAT, CDR2 FQNNGV. V gave up 0 bases and J gave up 4 bases, with 10 bases separating them. This CDR3 is CASSLERFPGNTIYF. In DNA form, the CDR3 reads TGTGCCAGCAGCTTAGAGAGATTTCCAGGAAACACCATATATTTT.

This clonotype was found a few times. The chain joins TRBV18 to TRBJ1-2; D remains unclear. This CDR3 is built from 15 residues. Germline V lookup: CDR1 KGHSH, CDR2 LQKENI. V gave up 3 bases and J gave up 4 bases, with 15 bases separating them. This CDR3 reads CASSPGPALTYGYTF. CDR3 DNA: TGTGCCAGCTCACCCGGGCCGGCACTTACCTATGGCTACACCTTC.

This clonotype was observed a handful of times. A much larger clone sits a single nucleotide away, making a read error possible. This chain uses TRBV20-1 with TRBJ2-5; possibly TRBD1 for D (5 bases). The CDR3 is 16 amino acids. V was shortened by 5 bases and J by 4 bases, with 23 bases between the two germline ends. Looked up from germline, CDR1 is DFQATT and CDR2 is SNEGSKA (reference sequence). CDR3 nucleotides: TGCAGTGCTCGACTGGCAGGGAACGAGTTCAGAGAGACCCAGTACTTC. It encodes CSARLAGNEFRETQYF.

Worth noting for this clonotype: This clone may be a read error of a much larger clone one base away. The CDR3 is CASSDRLHSNQPQHF. The CDR3 DNA reads as TGTGCCAGCAGTGACCGACTTCATAGCAATCAGCCCCAGCATTTT. The chain joins TRBV27 to TRBJ1-5; unclear D gene. The CDR3 is made up of 15 amino acids. The V end was cut by 5 bases, the J end by 0 bases, with 11 bases between. Germline lookup yields CDR1 MNHEY and CDR2 SMNVEV (reference sequence).

On this clonotype: Being one base from a much bigger clone, this may be a read error. The V and J genes are TRBV30 and TRBJ2-1; 9 positions agree with TRBD1. Germline V CDR1 and CDR2: GTSNPN, SVGIG (reference sequence). The CDR3 sequence is 13 residues long. The CDR3: CASDRGAYDDQFF. DNA of the CDR3: TGTGCCAGCGACAGGGGGGCGTATGATGATCAGTTCTTC. Supplemented by reference TRBV30 and TRBJ2-1, the full variable domain reads SQTIHQWPATLVQPVGSPLSLECTVEGTSNPNLYWYRQAAGRGLQLLFYSVGIGQISSEVPQNLSASRPQDRQFILSSKKLLLSDSGFYLCASDRGAYDDQFFGPGTRLTVL.

Regarding this clonotype: With a much larger clone just one base away, this may be a read error. Likely a read error: the CDR3 ends without its conserved phenylalanine or tryptophan. This sequence joins TRBV4-2 and TRBJ2-7, with 7 bases lining up with TRBD2. CDR3 length equals 16 residues. The V gene's germline CDR1 is LGHNA and CDR2 YNFKEQ. The J segment lost 2 bases and the V segment lost 0 bases, leaving 7 bases of the junction unmatched. In DNA form, the CDR3 reads TGTGCCAGCAGCCAAGACTCCGGGGGGACTCCCTACGAGCAGTACCTC. It codes for CASSQDSGGTPYEQYL.

In this sample, this clonotype turned up a few times. The V gene is TRBV4-2, the J gene TRBJ2-3, with 8 bases aligning to TRBD2. Germline V lookup: CDR1 LGHNA, CDR2 YNFKEQ. The CDR3 totals 16 residues. The ends lost 4 bases at V and 3 bases at J; junction bases unmatched: 9. CDR3 coding DNA: TGTGCCAGCAGCCCGCTAGCGGGTGGCGAGACAGATACGCAGTATTTT. It yields the protein CASSPLAGGETDTQYF.

This clonotype was seen at least ten times. This sequence joins TRBV6-1 and TRBJ1-1; D not resolved. The CDR3 has 16 residues. Germline V gene sequence: CDR1 MNHNS, CDR2 SASEGT. The ends were cut back, 1 base at V and 4 bases at J, with 16 bases in the middle. The CDR3 bases are TGTGCCAGCAGTGAAGAGGCCGGGGTATCGAGCACTGAAGCTTTCTTT. Its protein is CASSEEAGVSSTEAFF.

Written as DNA, the CDR3 is TGTGCCAGCAGCCAGACCGGGACAGGGGCTGAAGCTTTCTTT. Translated: CASSQTGTGAEAFF. The genes are TRBV6-1 and TRBJ1-1, with TRBD1 matching 10 bases. Trimming cost V 6 bases and J 6 bases; bases outside gene matches: 7. Germline CDR1 and CDR2: MNHNS and SASEGT. This CDR3 is 14 amino acids long.

The sample holds many counts of this clonotype. The chain employs TRBV7-3 and TRBJ1-2, with TRBD1 matching over 10 bases. Germline V gene lookup returns CDR1 SGHTA and CDR2 FQGTGA. The V segment lost 0 bases and the J segment 8 bases; nucleotides outside the gene matches: 6. The CDR3 totals 15 residues. The CDR3 region is CASSLTGTGDYGYTF. In DNA form, the CDR3 reads TGTGCCAGCAGCTTAACCGGGACAGGGGATTACGGCTACACCTTC.

Only a few counts were recorded for this clonotype. The chain uses TRBV29-1 and TRBJ2-1; a possible D gene is TRBD2 (7 bases). This CDR3 region has 14 residues. The germline gives CDR1 SQVTM, CDR2 ANQGSEA. V lost 4 bases and J lost 4, with 14 bases in between. The CDR3 loop reads CSVARGTKYNEQFF. As DNA, the CDR3 is TGCAGCGTTGCAAGGGGGACTAAATACAATGAGCAGTTCTTC.

There are a few counts of this clonotype. The chain has TRBV7-9 and TRBJ2-7; perhaps TRBD1 as D (6 bases). The CDR3 length is 14 residues. Trimming stripped 1 base from V and 6 bases from J, with 13 bases between. CDR1 SEHNR and CDR2 FQNEAQ come from the germline V gene (reference sequence). The CDR3 bases are TGTGCCAGCAGCTTAGGACAGGTTCCTATCGAGCAGTACTTC. Amino acids: CASSLGQVPIEQYF.

This rearrangement joins TRBV7-6 to TRBJ1-2; D might be TRBD1 (5 bases). V was trimmed by 8 bases and J by 9 bases, leaving 22 bases between them. Germline V gene lookup returns CDR1 SGHVS and CDR2 FNYEAQ. The CDR3 contains 14 residues. CDR3 sequence reads: CASGHLGPGRRYTF. The CDR3 DNA reads TGTGCCAGCGGTCATTTAGGACCAGGGCGTCGCTACACCTTC.

In its sample, this clonotype was seen many times. The chain employs TRBV2 and TRBJ2-1, with 11 bases lining up with TRBD2. Trimming cost V 8 bases and J 7 bases; bases outside gene matches: 10. This CDR3 spans 15 amino acids. Germline lookup yields CDR1 SNHLY and CDR2 FYNNEI. The CDR3 DNA is TGTGCCAGCGCGGACACTAGCGGGGGATGGAATGAGCAGTTCTTC. Protein: CASADTSGGWNEQFF.

This clonotype was seen repeatedly, ten times or more. In DNA form, the CDR3 reads TGTGCCAGCTCACCCGGAGCCCCGTCCGGAAACACCATATATTTT. Protein: CASSPGAPSGNTIYF. The V call is TRBV18, the J call TRBJ1-3; no definite D call. The V and J ends lost 3 bases and 4 bases respectively, with 13 bases between them. The CDR3 extends over 15 amino acids. CDR1 is KGHSH, CDR2 LQKENI, per germline.